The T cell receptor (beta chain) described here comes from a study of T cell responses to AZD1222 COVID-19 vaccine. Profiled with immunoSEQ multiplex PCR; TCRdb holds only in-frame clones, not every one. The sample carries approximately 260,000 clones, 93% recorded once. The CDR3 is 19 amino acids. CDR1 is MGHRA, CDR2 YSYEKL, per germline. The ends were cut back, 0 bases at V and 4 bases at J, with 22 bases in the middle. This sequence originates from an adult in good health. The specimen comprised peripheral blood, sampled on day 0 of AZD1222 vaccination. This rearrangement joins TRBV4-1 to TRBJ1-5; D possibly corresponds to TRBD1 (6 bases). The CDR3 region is CASSQEFGQKRPLNQPQHF. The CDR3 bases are TGCGCCAGCAGCCAAGAATTCGGACAGAAAAGACCACTTAATCAGCCCCAGCATTTT.